The clone carrying this T cell receptor (beta chain) was counted many times. No antigen is known for it. This sample is drawn from a study of Graves' ophthalmopathy and Graves' hyperthyroidism. Moderate-to-severe activity, CAS ≥3, NOSPECS ≥4 and a duration under 3 months were seen in donors with ophthalmopathy. In this cohort, patients with other autoimmune diseases, uncontrolled infections, pregnancy or lactation were excluded. The authors amplified TCR beta CDR3 regions, and they did so from RNA transcripts for repertoire sequencing. RT-PCR was first run with HTBI primers, then multiplex PCR in a second round. TCRdb re-called the multiplex PCR reads through MiXCR, storing one row per CDR3 protein. Among about 210,000 distinct CDR3 sequences listed, just under 30% were seen once. Broader study findings: A 13-signature model separated ophthalmopathy from stable hyperthyroidism, reaching 85% to 90% sensitivity and about 81% specificity cross-validated. Blood also contained most of the expanded thyroid clonotypes above 0.001 frequency.

The germline gives CDR1 MDHEN, CDR2 SYDVKM. CDR3 length equals 17 residues. Trimming removed 4 bases from V and 1 base from J, with 19 bases in between. This chain connects TRBV28 to TRBJ2-5, with D possibly being TRBD2 (6 bases). Material: peripheral blood. The clonotype originates from a man between 50 and 59 years old with Graves' ophthalmopathy. CDR3 sequence reads: CASSSQVTGLAQETQYF. The CDR3 DNA is TGTGCCAGCAGTTCCCAAGTCACGGGACTCGCCCAAGAGACCCAGTACTTC.